Below, one TCR beta chain is given with its context. What it binds is not known. The sample comes from a study of early T cells in non-severe SARS-CoV-2 infection. Turning to the study itself: Unsorted whole-blood RNA was sequenced in bulk, leaving chains unpaired. Study findings and constraints: The VDJdb matching leaned toward anti-spike CD8 responses and overlooked private and CD4 specificities.

Trimming pared 0 bases from V and 6 bases from J, leaving 15 bases between. The CDR3 is 16 amino acids. Germline CDR1 reads MGHRA; CDR2 reads YSYEKL. Individual cDNA molecules carried attached unique molecular identifiers. A single record per CDR3 protein comes from TCRdb applying MiXCR to the 5' RACE reads. The profile shows around 82,000 distinct CDR3 sequences, less than 15% of them singletons. This sequence joins TRBV4-1 and TRBJ2-1; D unresolved. This TCR was sampled from an adult who was a healthcare worker with PCR-confirmed SARS-CoV-2 infection or an uninfected control (not recorded which). Sequenced input: whole blood. The CDR3 DNA reads as TGCGCCAGCAGCCAAGAGATCGGGTCCCGACGCAATGAGCAGTTCTTC. Translation: CASSQEIGSRRNEQFF.